The rows below give T cell receptor beta chains drawn from one sample of a study of esophageal squamous cell carcinoma under preoperative chemotherapy. TCRdb reprocessed the PCR reads with MiXCR, giving one entry per CDR3 protein. The sample yields 15,000 to 20,000 distinct CDR3 sequences, more than 45% seen once. This sample was taken from a patient given preoperative chemotherapy. All receptors derive from a human donor with esophageal squamous cell carcinoma. The donor label of this sample is uncertain. The CDR3 runs from the conserved cysteine through the conserved F or W. D genes are given only for firm matches. Size tells how often a clone was seen (once, few, many) or the class of an expanded clone, and some rows leave it out.

cdr3_length d_call clone_size j_call v_call cdr3_nt cdr3_aa
15 TRBD2 . TRBJ2-7 TRBV24-1 TGTGCCACCAGTGATTTGACTAGCGGGAGGGATACGCAGTACTTC CATSDLTSGRDTQYF
15 TRBD1 . TRBJ2-5 TRBV6-1 TGTGCCAGCAGTACCACGGACAGGGGGGGGAAGACCCAGTACTTC CASSTTDRGGKTQYF
15 TRBD2 . TRBJ2-5 TRBV7-3 TGTGCCAGCAGTCCGGGGGGTGGGCGGGAAGAGACCCAGTACTTC CASSPGGGREETQYF
16 TRBD1 . TRBJ1-2 TRBV6-5 TGTGCCAGCAGTTACTCGCAAGGACAGGGGGACTATGGCTACACCTTC CASSYSQGQGDYGYTF
15 TRBD2 . TRBJ2-3 TRBV7-3 TGTGGCAGGGGCTTAGGGGGCGGGAGGGGAGAGACGCAGTACTTT CGRGLGGGRGETQYF
17 TRBD2 . TRBJ2-3 TRBV6-1 TGTGCCAGCAGCACGGGACAAAGATTAGCGGGACTGAGGGCGCAGTATTTT CASSTGQRLAGLRAQYF
14 . . TRBJ2-3 TRBV24-1 TGTGCCACGGCTCGGACAGCCCGGTCAGATACGCAGTATTTT CATARTARSDTQYF
14 TRBD2 . TRBJ2-1 TRBV30 TGTGCCTGGAGAGGGACTAGCGGGAGGGGCGAGCAGTTCTTC CAWRGTSGRGEQFF
15 . . TRBJ2-3 TRBV7-6 TGTGCCAGCAGCTTAGGGGGGCTGGACACAGAGACGCAGTATTTC CASSLGGLDTETQYF
15 TRBD1 . TRBJ2-3 TRBV7-2 TGTGCCAGCAGCTTAGGGACAGGGCACACAGATACGCAGTATTTT CASSLGTGHTDTQYF
13 . . TRBJ2-5 TRBV7-9 TGTGCCAGCAGCTTAGGGTTGGCAGAGACCCAGTACTTC CASSLGLAETQYF
16 . . TRBJ2-4 TRBV5-8 TGTGCCAGCAGCGCGTCGGGGCTGTGCGCCAAAGACATTCAGTACTTC CASSASGLCAKDIQYF
14 . many TRBJ2-2 TRBV19 TGTGCCAGTAGTATCGCGCCGAGCACCGGGGAGCTGTTTTTT CASSIAPSTGELFF
17 TRBD2 . TRBJ2-4 TRBV7-2 TGTGCCAGCAGGATACTAGGTAGCGGGAGTGCCACAAACACGCAGTACTTC CASRILGSGSATNTQYF
14 . many TRBJ2-2 TRBV18 TGTGCCAGCTCACCACGTGGAGGTGACGGGGAGCTGTTTTTT CASSPRGGDGELFF
14 TRBD2 . TRBJ2-5 TRBV5-4 TGTGCCAGCAGGCCCGGGGGGGTTAGGGAGACCCAGTACTTC CASRPGGVRETQYF
17 TRBD2 few TRBJ2-1 TRBV24-1 TGTGCCACCAGTGATCCTGACAGCGGGAGCTCCTACAATGAGCAGTTCTTC CATSDPDSGSSYNEQFF
14 . . TRBJ2-1 TRBV6-1 TGTGCCAGCAGTGAAATGGGGGGCGCAGATGAGCAGTTCTTC CASSEMGGADEQFF
17 . . TRBJ2-7 TRBV6-1 TGTGCCAGCAGTCCGCTTTTGGGTTTGCCCGGGGACAATGAGCAGTACTTC CASSPLLGLPGDNEQYF
13 . . TRBJ2-3 TRBV14 TGTGCCAGCCAGGCTGTGAGCACAGATACGCAGTATTTT CASQAVSTDTQYF
20 . few TRBJ2-6 TRBV6-1 TGTGCCAGCAGTAAGCGACAGGCCACCCAATCCTCCTCTGGGGCCAACGTCCTGACTTTC CASSKRQATQSSSGANVLTF
14 . . TRBJ2-3 TRBV7-3 TGTGCCAGCAGCCCGGGACGAGCCGAAGATACGCAGTATTTC CASSPGRAEDTQYF
19 TRBD2 . TRBJ2-1 TRBV11-2 TGTGCCAGCAGCTTAGGACTAGCGGGAGGGCCGGCGTCCTACAATGAGCAGTTCTTC CASSLGLAGGPASYNEQFF
15 TRBD1 many TRBJ2-7 TRBV7-2 TGTGCCAGCAGCCTCGGGACAGGCCCGTTCTACGAGCAGTACTTC CASSLGTGPFYEQYF
15 TRBD1 few TRBJ2-7 TRBV18 TGTGCCAGCTCACCACCCGGGACAGGGGTGTACGAGCAGTACTTC CASSPPGTGVYEQYF
15 . . TRBJ2-2 TRBV11-3 TGTGCCAGCAGGGATCCCGCGCTACGGACCGGGACGCAGTTTTTT CASRDPALRTGTQFF
15 TRBD1 . TRBJ2-5 TRBV15 TGTGCCACCAGCAGAGGAAGGGGGCTGGGGGAGACCCAGTACTTC CATSRGRGLGETQYF